These 2 T cell receptor beta chains originate from one sample sequenced in a study of T cell responses to AZD1222 COVID-19 vaccine. Libraries were prepared by immunoSEQ multiplex PCR; TCRdb keeps only in-frame clonotypes and omits some of them. This sample has around 54,000 clones, with 65% to 90% found just once. This material consisted of peripheral blood, taken 28 days after the second AZD1222 dose. Receptors originate from an adult who received the AZD1222 COVID-19 vaccine.

This clone has just one count. V and J are TRBV5-1 and TRBJ2-1; 8 bases fit TRBD2. The CDR3 is made up of 16 amino acids. CDR1 and CDR2 from the germline V gene are SGHRS and YFSETQ. V lost 4 bases and J lost 2; bases outside the gene matches: 8. In nucleotides, the CDR3 is TGCGCCAGCAGCATGGATAGCGGGGTGACCTACAATGAGCAGTTCTTC. Amino acids: CASSMDSGVTYNEQFF.

The J gene is TRBJ1-5, the V gene TRBV6-4; D gene ambiguous. V was shortened by 8 bases and J by 6 bases, with 11 bases between the two germline ends. Per the germline V gene, CDR1 is MRHNA and CDR2 is SNTAGT. This CDR3 contains 12 residues. The CDR3 nucleotides are TGTGCCAGCGTTCTTGAGATTCAGCCCCAGCATTTT. It encodes CASVLEIQPQHF.